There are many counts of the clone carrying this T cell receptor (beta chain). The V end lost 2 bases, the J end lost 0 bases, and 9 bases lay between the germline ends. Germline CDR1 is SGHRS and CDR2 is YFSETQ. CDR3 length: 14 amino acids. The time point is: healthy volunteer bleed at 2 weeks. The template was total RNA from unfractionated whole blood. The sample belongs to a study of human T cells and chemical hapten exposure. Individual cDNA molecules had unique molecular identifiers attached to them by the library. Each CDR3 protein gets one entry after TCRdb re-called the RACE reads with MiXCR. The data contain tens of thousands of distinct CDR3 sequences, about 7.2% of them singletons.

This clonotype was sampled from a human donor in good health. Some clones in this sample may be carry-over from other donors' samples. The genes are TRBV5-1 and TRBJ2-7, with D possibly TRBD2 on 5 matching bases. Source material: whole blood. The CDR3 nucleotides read TGCGCCAGCAGCTTCGGAGGCAGCTCCTACGAGCAGTACTTC. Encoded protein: CASSFGGSSYEQYF.